What follows are 25 T cell receptor beta chains derived from one specimen sequenced in a study of blood T cell repertoires in COVID-19. Measured with immunoSEQ multiplex PCR; TCRdb has only the in-frame clones, and not every one. Of roughly 41,000 clones listed, nearly 90% are singletons. Sequencing input: peripheral blood. All receptors derive from a man aged 60 to 69 with acute or convalescent COVID-19.

The rearrangement links TRBV6-5 to TRBJ2-7, with TRBD1 as a possible D gene (6 bases). This CDR3 has 14 residues. Looked up from germline, CDR1 is MNHEY and CDR2 is SVGAGI. The V end lost 4 bases, the J end lost 1 base, and 11 bases lay between the germline ends. This CDR3 reads CASSSITGSYEQYF. Here the CDR3 DNA reads TGTGCCAGCAGTTCCATAACAGGGTCCTACGAGCAGTACTTC.

The chain joins TRBV30 to TRBJ1-2; TRBD1 aligns across 8 bases. The germline V gene has CDR1 GTSNPN and CDR2 SVGIG (reference sequence). CDR3 size: 10 residues. CDR3 DNA sequence: TGTGCTTACAGGGGGTATGGCTACACCTTC. Translating gives CAYRGYGYTF.

The chain has TRBV12-3 or TRBV12-4 and TRBJ2-7; possible D gene TRBD2, 5 bases. This CDR3 region has 13 residues. V was trimmed by 6 bases and J by 7 bases, leaving 16 bases between them. The CDR3 bases are TGTGCCAGCAGCACGACACCGAGGAGGGAGCAGTACTTC. This encodes CASSTTPRREQYF.

This clone came up a few times. The CDR3 DNA is TGCGCCAGCAGTGAGTCTAGCACTGAAGCTTTCTTT. It codes for CASSESSTEAFF. The chain is built from TRBV10-1 and TRBJ1-1, with D unresolved. CDR3 size: 12 residues. V was shortened by 0 bases and J by 4 bases, with 3 bases between the two germline ends. CDR1 WNHNN and CDR2 SYGVQD come from the germline V gene (reference sequence).

The chain is built from TRBV4-1 and TRBJ2-7; a possible D gene is TRBD2 (6 bases). The germline V gene encodes CDR1 MGHRA and CDR2 YSYEKL. The CDR3 extends over 19 amino acids. The V and J ends lost 0 bases and 4 bases respectively, with 25 bases between them. The CDR3 nucleotides are TGCGCCAGCAGCCAAGATTGGGGGGACTGGCAAATTGGAGGATACGAGCAGTACTTC. It encodes CASSQDWGDWQIGGYEQYF.

The chain recombines TRBV9 with TRBJ2-2, with D perhaps TRBD2 (6 bases). Per the germline V gene, CDR1 is SGDLS and CDR2 is YYNGEE. The CDR3 extends over 17 amino acids. V shed 4 bases and J shed 0 bases, with 16 bases lying between them. The DNA of the CDR3 is TGTGCCAGCAGCTCCCTGGAGGGAGGACCGAACACCGGGGAGCTGTTTTTT. This gives the protein CASSSLEGGPNTGELFF.

This clone has more than one count but fewer than ten. The chain combines TRBV10-3 with TRBJ1-1; possibly TRBD1 for D (5 bases). The CDR3 spans 14 residues. Trimming cost V 11 bases and J 0 bases, with 16 bases left between them. Germline V CDR1 and CDR2: ENHRY, SYGVKD. The CDR3 nucleotides read TGTGCCGCCAGTCGACAGACGATGAACACTGAAGCTTTCTTT. Its protein product is CAASRQTMNTEAFF.

The gene calls are TRBV3-1 (or the pseudogene TRBV3-2) and TRBJ2-5, with D perhaps TRBD2 (6 bases). The CDR3 has 17 residues. CDR1 and CDR2 from the germline V gene are LGHDT and YNNKEL (reference sequence). V gave up 3 bases and J gave up 5 bases, with 22 bases separating them. The CDR3 protein is CASSQWEAGPYRETQYF. CDR3 coding DNA: TGTGCCAGCAGCCAGTGGGAGGCAGGGCCTTACCGGGAGACCCAGTACTTC.

Note on this clone: One end of the junction does not line up with germline, which may come from a read error. The chain is built from TRBV6-5 and TRBJ2-7; a possible D gene is TRBD2 (5 bases). CDR3 length: 13 amino acids. Germline V gene lookup returns CDR1 MNHEY and CDR2 SVGAGI. DNA of the CDR3: TGTGCCAGCAGTAGACCCGGGGTTCCCAATCCCTCATTC. Amino acid sequence: CASSRPGVPNPSF.

In DNA, the CDR3 is TGTGCCAGCAGTCCCTTCGCAGCGGGGGGCCCGAGCACAGATACGCAGTATTTT. It codes for CASSPFAAGGPSTDTQYF. The chain recombines TRBV28 with TRBJ2-3; 9 bases are a match to TRBD2. The V segment lost 5 bases and the J segment 0 bases; nucleotides outside the gene matches: 12. Germline V gene lookup returns CDR1 MDHEN and CDR2 SYDVKM. The CDR3 consists of 18 residues.

V and J are TRBV7-6 and TRBJ1-4, with TRBD1 as a possible D gene (5 bases). CDR3 size: 15 residues. The germline gives CDR1 SGHVS, CDR2 FNYEAQ. Trimming pared 5 bases from V and 2 bases from J, leaving 12 bases between. For the CDR3, the DNA is TGTGCCAGCAGCCGGTGGGCAGGGACTAATGAAAAACTGTTTTTT. This translates into CASSRWAGTNEKLFF.

The gene calls are TRBV7-2 and TRBJ2-5; the D gene is possibly TRBD2 (7 bases). The germline V and J ends were trimmed by 4 bases and 5 bases, with 20 bases remaining between them. The V gene's germline CDR1 is SGHTA and CDR2 FQGNSA. The length of the CDR3 is 16 residues. CDR3 loop: CASSSVGGLTGETQYF. In DNA form, the CDR3 reads TGTGCCAGCAGCTCGGTGGGGGGGCTAACAGGGGAGACCCAGTACTTC.

The chain uses TRBV24-1 and TRBJ1-2; D is perhaps TRBD1 (5 bases). This CDR3 is built from 13 residues. Germline loops: CDR1 KGHDR, CDR2 SFDVKD. V dropped 6 bases and J dropped 0 bases, with 7 bases sitting between them. CDR3 sequence: CATSRGANYGYTF. CDR3 DNA: TGTGCCACCAGTCGGGGGGCTAACTATGGCTACACCTTC.

V usage is TRBV5-1 and J usage is TRBJ2-1, with D perhaps TRBD2 (6 bases). This CDR3 is built from 16 residues. V lost 2 bases to trimming and J lost 1 base, with 13 bases between them. The V gene's germline CDR1 is SGHRS and CDR2 YFSETQ. CDR3 loop: CASSLGMGGSYNEQFF. In DNA, the CDR3 is TGCGCCAGCAGCTTAGGGATGGGGGGATCCTACAATGAGCAGTTCTTC.

The chain carries TRBV10-3 and TRBJ1-2; 12 nucleotides align to TRBD1. CDR3 length: 17 amino acids. Trimming took 4 bases from V and 4 from J; bases not matched to a gene: 10. The germline gives CDR1 ENHRY, CDR2 SYGVKD. The chain's CDR3 is CAISGPLGQGALYGYTF. As DNA, the CDR3 is TGTGCCATCAGTGGACCTTTGGGACAGGGGGCCCTCTATGGCTACACCTTC.

V is TRBV18 and J is TRBJ1-4, with a weak D call TRBD1 (6 bases). Trimming pared 6 bases from V and 2 bases from J, leaving 19 bases between. Germline CDR1 reads KGHSH; CDR2 reads LQKENI. The CDR3 covers 17 residues. The CDR3 sequence is CASSLTSGVSTNEKLFF. The CDR3 nucleotides are TGTGCCAGCTCCCTGACGTCAGGGGTTAGTACTAATGAAAAACTGTTTTTT.

This chain connects TRBV5-8 to TRBJ2-3; 7 bases line up with TRBD2. The germline CDR1 and CDR2 sequences are SGHTS and YDEGEE. V shed 1 base and J 5 bases; nucleotides not matched to a gene: 4. CDR3 size: 14 residues. The CDR3 DNA reads as TGTGCCAGCAGCTTGTCTCCGGGAGGAGATACGCAGTATTTT. This translates into CASSLSPGGDTQYF.

The chain is built from TRBV27 and TRBJ2-5; a possible D gene is TRBD2 (6 bases). Germline assignment: CDR1 MNHEY and CDR2 SMNVEV (reference sequence). Deletions cut 8 bases from V and 0 bases from J, with 13 bases between. There are 14 residues in the CDR3. The CDR3 DNA sequence: TGTGCCAGCTCGCTGCGGGGTTACCAAGAGACCCAGTACTTC. Translating gives CASSLRGYQETQYF.

The CDR3 region is CASSQSGNTGELFF. The DNA of the CDR3 is TGTGCCAGCAGCCAGAGCGGGAACACCGGGGAGCTGTTTTTT. The chain uses TRBV11-3 and TRBJ2-2; D may be TRBD2 (5 bases). Germline CDR1 SGHNT, CDR2 YENEEA. CDR3 length equals 14 residues. Deletions cut 5 bases from V and 1 base from J, with 8 bases between.

In DNA form, the CDR3 reads TGTGCCAGCTCACCCTATTCGGGGAACACTGAAGCTTTCTTT. Translated, it gives CASSPYSGNTEAFF. The J gene is TRBJ1-1, the V gene TRBV18, with no clear D. Trimming removed 3 bases at V and 1 base at J, with 9 bases between. The CDR3 length is 14 residues. The germline CDR1 and CDR2 sequences are KGHSH and LQKENI.

The V call is TRBV13, the J call TRBJ2-2; a possible D gene is TRBD1 (5 bases). From germline, CDR1 is PRHDT and CDR2 FYEKMQ (reference sequence). Trimming removed 5 bases from V and 10 bases from J, with 17 bases in between. The CDR3 has 14 amino acids. For the CDR3, the DNA is TGTGCCAGCAGCAGGGGTAGAGGAACTGAGGAGCTGTTTTTT. It encodes CASSRGRGTEELFF.

This chain joins TRBV9 and TRBJ2-1; TRBD2 is a possible D gene (6 bases). Germline lookup yields CDR1 SGDLS and CDR2 YYNGEE. The V end lost 4 bases, the J end lost 6 bases, and 17 bases lay between the germline ends. This CDR3 is 15 amino acids long. The CDR3 here is CASSSGLGGRNEQFF. The DNA for the CDR3 is TGTGCCAGCAGCTCCGGTCTGGGGGGTCGCAATGAGCAGTTCTTC.

This chain joins TRBV30 and TRBJ2-7; D is possibly TRBD2 (7 bases). Germline CDR1 is GTSNPN and CDR2 is SVGIG (reference sequence). Deletions cut 5 bases from V and 4 bases from J, with 21 bases between. CDR3 length: 15 residues. The CDR3 nucleotides are TGTGCCTGGCGCGGAAGGGGGGGGGCAGGTTACGAGCAGTACTTC. Protein product: CAWRGRGGAGYEQYF.

The genes are TRBV7-2 and TRBJ1-4; 10 bases fit TRBD1. Losses at the gene ends were 5 bases for V and 7 bases for J; bases not matched to a gene: 7. CDR1 and CDR2 from the germline V gene are SGHTA and FQGNSA. The length of the CDR3 is 15 residues. The CDR3 nucleotides read TGTGCCAGCAGCCCCCAGGGACAGGGGAGTGAAAAACTGTTTTTT. This gives the protein CASSPQGQGSEKLFF.

The CDR3 coding sequence is TGCGCCAGCAGCCAAGATCCTTGGAGGGGGAGCGGGGGCGAGCAGTACTTC. This encodes CASSQDPWRGSGGEQYF. The chain has TRBV4-3 and TRBJ2-7; TRBD2 aligns across 8 bases. V lost 0 bases to trimming and J lost 6 bases; unmatched junction nucleotides: 13. Germline lookup yields CDR1 LGHNA and CDR2 YSLEER. CDR3 length: 17 residues.